These 5 T cell receptor beta chains share one sample of origin, sequenced in a study of Ad26.COV2.S vaccination and SARS-CoV-2 variants. Libraries were prepared by immunoSEQ multiplex PCR; TCRdb keeps only in-frame clonotypes and omits some of them. The data contain approximately 450,000 clones, around 90% of them singletons. Treatment of the sample: 15 to 20 received Ad26.COV2.S at low or high dose, single or two shots; 5 received placebo; per-sample allocation not given. Repertoires come from day 63 after the first vaccine or placebo injection. The sample in question was peripheral blood, obtained in a trial of Ad26.COV2.S vaccine versus placebo. These receptors were collected from a person between 18 and 59 years old who received the Ad26.COV2.S COVID-19 vaccine or a placebo.

The V gene is TRBV7-9, the J gene TRBJ2-3; the match to TRBD2 covers 10 bases. The V segment lost 5 bases and the J segment 2 bases; nucleotides outside the gene matches: 13. Per germline, CDR1 SEHNR and CDR2 FQNEAQ (reference sequence). The CDR3 length is 18 residues. The CDR3 protein is CASSARRLAGGDTDTQYF. For the CDR3, the DNA is TGTGCCAGCAGCGCACGACGATTAGCGGGAGGTGACACAGATACGCAGTATTTT. Variable domain in full (rest from reference TRBV7-9 and TRBJ2-3): DTGVSQNPRHKITKRGQNVTFRCDPISEHNRLYWYRQTLGQGPEFLTYFQNEAQLEKSRLLSDRFSAERPKGSFSTLEIQRTEQGDSAMYLCASSARRLAGGDTDTQYFGPGTRLTVL.

The chain carries TRBV5-1 and TRBJ1-5; perhaps TRBD1 as D (5 bases). Trimming shortened V by 4 bases and J by 5 bases, and 13 bases separated the two germline ends. CDR1 is SGHRS and CDR2 is YFSETQ in the germline V gene. The CDR3 is made up of 14 amino acids. The CDR3 sequence: CASSEVPGDQPQHF. In DNA form, the CDR3 reads TGCGCCAGCAGCGAGGTCCCGGGGGATCAGCCCCAGCATTTT.

The rearrangement links TRBV5-1 to TRBJ2-2, with 8 bases matching TRBD2. V gave up 5 bases and J gave up 0 bases; unmatched junction bases: 6. The CDR3 extends over 16 amino acids. Germline V gene sequence: CDR1 SGHRS, CDR2 YFSETQ. The CDR3 here is CASRSSAGANTGELFF. Here the CDR3 DNA reads TGCGCCAGCAGGAGTTCAGCGGGGGCGAACACCGGGGAGCTGTTTTTT. Looking up the rest from reference TRBV5-1 and TRBJ2-2 gives the full variable domain: KAGVTQTPRYLIKTRGQQVTLSCSPISGHRSVSWYQQTPGQGLQFLFEYFSETQRNKGNFPGRFSGRQFSNSRSEMNVSTLELGDSALYLCASRSSAGANTGELFFGEGSRLTVL.

This clone was seen a handful of times. The V and J genes are TRBV24-1 and TRBJ1-1; no firm D call. V lost 3 bases to trimming and J lost 4 bases, with 14 bases between them. Germline CDR1 KGHDR, CDR2 SFDVKD. The CDR3 length is 15 residues. The CDR3 spells CATSDRADEGTEAFF. The CDR3 bases are TGTGCCACCAGTGATAGGGCGGACGAGGGCACTGAAGCTTTCTTT.

The chain joins TRBV11-2 to TRBJ2-1, with 10 bases fitting TRBD2. This CDR3 is built from 18 residues. CDR1 is SGHAT and CDR2 is FQNNGV in the germline V gene. V trimming: 4 bases; J trimming: 0 bases; junction bases outside the gene matches: 9. Here the CDR3 DNA reads TGTGCCAGCAGCTCGAGAGGGGCTAGCGGGAGCTCCTACAATGAGCAGTTCTTC. It is translated as CASSSRGASGSSYNEQFF.